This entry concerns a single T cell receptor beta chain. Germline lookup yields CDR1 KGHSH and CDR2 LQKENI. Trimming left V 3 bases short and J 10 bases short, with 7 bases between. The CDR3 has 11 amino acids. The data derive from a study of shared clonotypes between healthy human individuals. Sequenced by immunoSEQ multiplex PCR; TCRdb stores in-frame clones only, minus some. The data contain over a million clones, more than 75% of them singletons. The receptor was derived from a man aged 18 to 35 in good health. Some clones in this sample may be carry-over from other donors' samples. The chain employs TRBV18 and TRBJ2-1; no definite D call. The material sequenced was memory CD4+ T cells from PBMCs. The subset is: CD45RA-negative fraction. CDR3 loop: CASSPDREQFF. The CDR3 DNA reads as TGTGCCAGCTCACCGGATCGGGAGCAGTTCTTC.